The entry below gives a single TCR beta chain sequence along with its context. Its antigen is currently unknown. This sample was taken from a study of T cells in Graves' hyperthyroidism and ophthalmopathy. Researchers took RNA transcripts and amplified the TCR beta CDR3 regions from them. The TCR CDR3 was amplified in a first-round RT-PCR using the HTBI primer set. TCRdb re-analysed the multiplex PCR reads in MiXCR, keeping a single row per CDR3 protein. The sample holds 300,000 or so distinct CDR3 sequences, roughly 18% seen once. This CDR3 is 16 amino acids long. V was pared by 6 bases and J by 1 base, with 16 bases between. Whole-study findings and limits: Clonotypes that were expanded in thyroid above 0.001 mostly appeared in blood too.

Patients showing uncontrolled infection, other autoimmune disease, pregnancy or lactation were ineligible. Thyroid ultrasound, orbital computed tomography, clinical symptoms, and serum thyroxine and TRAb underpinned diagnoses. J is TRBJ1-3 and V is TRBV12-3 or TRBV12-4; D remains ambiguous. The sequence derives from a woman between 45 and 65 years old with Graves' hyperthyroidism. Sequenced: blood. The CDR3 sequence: CASRISGGRSGNTIYF. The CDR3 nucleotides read TGTGCCAGCAGGATTTCAGGAGGTCGATCTGGAAACACCATATATTTT.